These T cell receptor beta chains were read from a single sample in a study of CD4 and CD8 cells across lung adenocarcinoma regions. In TCRdb, the PCR reads were re-called with MiXCR into one record per CDR3 protein. This table holds 3,500 to 4,000 distinct CDR3 sequences, roughly three fifths found once. The sample comprised CD4+ T cells from the margin of a lung tumor. These receptors were taken from a female donor with lung adenocarcinoma. The CD4 and CD8 labels of this study may be unreliable. CDR3s include the opening cysteine and the closing phenylalanine or tryptophan. The D gene is left open where the match is weak. A row's size may be missing; if present it is once, few, many or a size class.

clone size | J gene | D gene | V gene | CDR3 protein | CDR3 DNA
. | TRBJ2-5 | TRBD2 | TRBV11-1 | CASSTGLARETQYF | TGTGCCAGCTCCACGGGACTAGCTCGGGAGACCCAGTACTTC
large | TRBJ2-5 | TRBD2 | TRBV6-1 | CASKRLAGYQETQYF | TGTGCCAGCAAGCGACTAGCGGGATACCAAGAGACCCAGTACTTC
medium-sized | TRBJ2-1 | TRBD2 | TRBV4-2 | CASSQEAPGLAGVNEQFF | TGTGCCAGCAGCCAAGAAGCCCCGGGACTAGCGGGAGTAAATGAGCAGTTCTTC
. | TRBJ2-3 | . | TRBV6-1 | CASGGLGGRDPDTQYF | TGTGCCAGCGGGGGGTTGGGGGGCCGTGACCCAGATACGCAGTATTTT
. | TRBJ2-1 | . | TRBV6-5 | CASSSGPGRYEQFF | TGTGCCAGCAGTTCCGGACCGGGACGCTACGAGCAGTTCTTC
. | TRBJ2-3 | . | TRBV6-1 | CATGTSARNIQYF | TGTGCCACGGGGACGAGCGCGAGGAATATTCAGTACTTT
. | TRBJ2-1 | . | TRBV6-1 | CASSDRGETQFF | TGTGCCAGCAGTGACAGAGGGGAGACCCAGTTCTTC
once | TRBJ2-3 | . | TRBV27 | CASSTSTGRRKNTQYF | TGTGCCAGCAGTACCTCAACCGGGAGACGAAAAAATACGCAGTACTTT
. | TRBJ2-3 | TRBD2 | TRBV6-5 | CASSSTSLSTDTQYF | TGTGCCAGCAGTTCGACTAGCCTTAGCACAGATACGCAGTATTTT
. | TRBJ1-2 | . | TRBV5-4 | CASSLGAVENYGYTF | TGTGCCAGCAGCTTGGGGGCAGTCGAAAACTATGGCTACACCTTC
. | TRBJ2-3 | TRBD2 | TRBV6-5 | CASSLTRLAGQDTQYF | TGTGCCAGCAGCCTAACTCGACTAGCGGGACAAGATACGCAGTACTTT
. | TRBJ1-2 | . | TRBV3-1 | CASSPRGSYGYTF | TGTGCCAGCAGCCCCAGGGGTTCTTATGGCTACACCTTC
. | TRBJ2-5 | TRBD2 | TRBV6-1 | CASSEIAGGQETQYF | TGTGCCAGCAGTGAAATAGCGGGGGGGCAAGAGACCCAGTACTTC
. | TRBJ2-1 | . | TRBV7-8 | CASSLKVSSLQAPEQFF | TGTGCCAGCAGCTTAAAGGTTAGTTCCCTACAGGCCCCTGAGCAGTTCTTC
. | TRBJ2-3 | . | TRBV6-1 | CASKGLGGGGKETQYF | TGTGCCAGCAAGGGCTTAGGGGGGGGGGGAAAAGAGACGCAGTATTTT
. | TRBJ2-1 | TRBD2 | TRBV4-1 | CASSHEGLAGHPGQFF | TGCGCCAGCAGCCATGAGGGACTAGCGGGCCATCCGGGGCAGTTCTTC
. | TRBJ2-3 | . | TRBV20-1 | CSAEALTDTQYF | TGCAGTGCTGAAGCCCTAACAGATACGCAGTATTTT
. | TRBJ2-7 | TRBD1 | TRBV12-3/TRBV12-4 | CASSNRGSYEQYF | TGTGCCAGCAGCAACAGGGGGTCCTACGAGCAGTACTTC
. | TRBJ2-5 | TRBD2 | TRBV7-6 | CASSVGLGVVAQYF | TGTGCCAGCAGCGTTGGACTAGGGGTTGTGGCCCAGTACTTC
. | TRBJ2-1 | TRBD1 | TRBV10-1 | CASSELGTGGVRFF | TGCGCCAGCAGTGAGCTGGGGACAGGGGGCGTTCGGTTCTTC
. | TRBJ2-3 | . | TRBV6-1 | CASSEAGAGTSRDTQYF | TGTGCCAGCAGTGAAGCGGGGGCCGGAACTAGCCGCGATACGCAGTATTTT
few | TRBJ2-1 | . | TRBV7-2 | CASSPLYGAYNEQFF | TGTGCCAGCAGCCCTTTGTATGGGGCCTACAATGAGCAGTTCTTC
medium-sized | TRBJ2-5 | . | TRBV7-3 | CASSLDPPGLTQETQYF | TGTGCCAGCAGCTTAGACCCCCCCGGCCTAACCCAAGAGACCCAGTACTTC
. | TRBJ2-7 | . | TRBV14 | CASSARASVDEQYF | TGTGCCAGCAGCGCTCGGGCTAGCGTCGACGAGCAGTACTTC
. | TRBJ2-3 | . | TRBV6-1 | CASPAVSTDTQFF | TGTGCCAGCCCGGCTGTGAGCACAGATACGCAGTTTTTT
. | TRBJ2-1 | TRBD2 | TRBV20-1 | CSATTSGVYNEQFF | TGCAGTGCTACTACTAGCGGGGTATACAATGAGCAGTTCTTC
. | TRBJ2-3 | TRBD1 | TRBV27 | CASSRPPGQGTDTQYF | TGTGCCAGCAGTCGCCCTCCGGGACAGGGCACAGATACGCAGTATTTT
medium-sized | TRBJ2-1 | . | TRBV15 | CATSREWDEQFF | TGTGCCACCAGCAGAGAGTGGGATGAGCAGTTCTTC
. | TRBJ2-1 | . | TRBV6-5 | CASSLAPPGYNEQFF | TGTGCCAGCAGTTTGGCGCCCCCTGGATACAATGAGCAGTTCTTC
medium-sized | TRBJ2-1 | TRBD2 | TRBV11-3 | CASSLTAGIYNEQFF | TGTGCCAGCAGCTTAACAGCGGGAATCTACAATGAGCAGTTCTTC
. | TRBJ2-4 | . | TRBV10-2 | CAMGAGAKNTQYF | TGCGCCATGGGGGCGGGAGCCAAAAATACGCAGTACTTC
. | TRBJ2-3 | . | TRBV3-1 | CASSATGGGAQDTQYF | TGTGCCAGCAGCGCGACTGGGGGGGGGGCCCAAGATACGCAGTATTTT
medium-sized | TRBJ1-1 | . | TRBV6-5 | CASNLMNTEAFF | TGTGCCAGCAATTTAATGAACACTGAAGCTTTCTTT
medium-sized | TRBJ2-7 | . | TRBV27 | CASSLRTRGGYEQYF | TGTGCCAGCAGTTTACGTACCAGGGGGGGCTACGAGCAGTACTTC
. | TRBJ1-2 | . | TRBV6-5 | CASSSPFDGYTF | TGTGCCAGCAGTTCCCCGTTCGATGGCTACACCTTC
. | TRBJ2-1 | TRBD2 | TRBV5-3 | CARSISGRAYNEQFF | TGTGCCAGAAGTATTAGCGGGAGGGCCTACAATGAGCAGTTCTTC
. | TRBJ2-1 | . | TRBV6-2/TRBV6-3 | CASTEGTSTNEQFF | TGTGCCAGCACCGAAGGGACATCGACCAATGAGCAGTTCTTC
. | TRBJ2-1 | . | TRBV6-1 | CASSWGIRETQFF | TGTGCCAGCAGCTGGGGTATCCGAGAGACCCAGTTCTTC
. | TRBJ2-7 | . | TRBV12-3/TRBV12-4 | CASASRAYEQYF | TGTGCCAGCGCGAGTCGGGCCTACGAGCAGTACTTC
medium-sized | TRBJ1-2 | . | TRBV6-5 | CASSSQGGALGYTF | TGTGCCAGCAGTTCGCAAGGGGGGGCTCTTGGCTACACCTTC